Sequencing of this T cell receptor beta chain was carried out in a study of tumor-infiltrating lymphocytes in primary liver carcinoma. Notes on the study in general: With p = 0.039, the top-250-clone fraction in tumors significantly exceeded that in blood.

A primer matching the constant region was used to make TCR beta cDNA from 450 to 500 ng of total RNA. What produced the TCR beta libraries was three nested multiplex PCR rounds using slightly modified ARM-PCR. Running roughly 10 cycles apiece, the first two PCR rounds relied on TRBV1-TRBV30 forward primers together with a C-beta reverse primer. TCRdb reprocessed the multiplex PCR reads with MiXCR, giving one entry per CDR3 protein. The top ten hold roughly two fifths of the sample, which has 35,000 to 45,000 distinct CDR3 sequences, 75% seen once. The CDR3 is made up of 17 amino acids. Germline CDR1 SGHAT, CDR2 FQNNGV. DNA and RNA were both co-extracted from about 19-30 mg of bulk tissue that had not been sorted. In this sample, this clonotype turned up once. Antigen specificity is unknown. The junction departs from germline at one end; a sequencing error may be responsible.

The specimen was tumor-adjacent normal liver tissue. This receptor was identified in a woman in her 30s with primary liver carcinoma and hepatitis B virus infection. This chain links TRBV11-2 with TRBJ2-3, with TRBD2 matching 8 bases. CDR3 loop: CANSHRGSGSLTDTLYF. In DNA form, the CDR3 reads TGTGCCAACAGCCATCGAGGGAGCGGGAGCCTCACAGATACGCTATATTTT.